A selection of T cell receptor beta chains follows, all from one sample in a study of regulatory T cells in long-lasting Graves disease. TCRdb recomputed calls from the multiplex PCR reads with MiXCR, one row per CDR3 protein. This sample has approximately 210,000 distinct CDR3 sequences, with around 20% found just once. The specimen comprised peripheral blood mononuclear cells (PBMCs), sampled at new diagnosis, from a patient treated with antithyroid drugs. These TCRs come from a female donor with Graves disease. Both conserved end residues are part of each CDR3. The order of the fields is J gene, V gene, clone size, D gene, CDR3 protein, CDR3 DNA. The D gene is left open where the match is weak. A row's size may be missing; if present it is once, few, many or a size class.

j_call: TRBJ2-1; v_call: TRBV27; clone_size: many; d_call: NA; cdr3_aa: CASARSGVYNEQFF; cdr3_nt: TGTGCCAGCGCCCGTAGCGGAGTCTACAATGAGCAGTTCTTC
j_call: TRBJ1-2; v_call: TRBV2; clone_size: few; d_call: NA; cdr3_aa: CASSVDRSNYGYTF; cdr3_nt: TGTGCCAGCAGTGTTGACAGATCTAACTATGGCTACACCTTC
j_call: TRBJ1-6; v_call: TRBV5-4; clone_size: NA; d_call: NA; cdr3_aa: CASSSQGRNSPLHF; cdr3_nt: TGTGCCAGCAGCTCCCAGGGCCGCAATTCACCCCTCCACTTT
j_call: TRBJ2-7; v_call: TRBV28; clone_size: many; d_call: NA; cdr3_aa: CASSIGPLAYEQYF; cdr3_nt: TGTGCCAGCAGCATAGGCCCCCTAGCTTACGAGCAGTACTTC
j_call: TRBJ2-1; v_call: TRBV30; clone_size: many; d_call: TRBD2; cdr3_aa: CAWTVLAGSYNEQFF; cdr3_nt: TGTGCCTGGACCGTACTAGCGGGCTCCTACAATGAGCAGTTCTTC
j_call: TRBJ2-7; v_call: TRBV2; clone_size: NA; d_call: TRBD2; cdr3_aa: CASSGRTSGSSHEQYF; cdr3_nt: TGTGCCAGCAGTGGCCGGACTAGCGGGAGTTCCCACGAGCAGTACTTC
j_call: TRBJ2-1; v_call: TRBV5-1; clone_size: many; d_call: NA; cdr3_aa: CASSLAQNEQFF; cdr3_nt: TGCGCCAGCAGCTTGGCCCAGAATGAGCAGTTCTTC
j_call: TRBJ2-2; v_call: TRBV7-8; clone_size: many; d_call: NA; cdr3_aa: CASSPINGPESPTGELFF; cdr3_nt: TGTGCCAGCAGCCCAATAAACGGACCCGAGAGCCCCACCGGGGAGCTGTTTTTT
j_call: TRBJ1-2; v_call: TRBV19; clone_size: many; d_call: NA; cdr3_aa: CASRTDGGSYGYTF; cdr3_nt: TGTGCCAGTAGGACCGATGGGGGCTCTTATGGCTACACCTTC
j_call: TRBJ1-5; v_call: TRBV20-1; clone_size: many; d_call: NA; cdr3_aa: CSARMGGSNQPQHF; cdr3_nt: TGCAGTGCTAGAATGGGAGGGAGCAATCAGCCCCAGCATTTT
j_call: TRBJ2-1; v_call: TRBV12-3/TRBV12-4; clone_size: many; d_call: TRBD2; cdr3_aa: CASSLLLTSDSYNEQFF; cdr3_nt: TGTGCCAGCAGTTTACTCCTGACTAGCGACTCCTACAATGAGCAGTTCTTC
j_call: TRBJ1-2; v_call: TRBV3-1; clone_size: many; d_call: NA; cdr3_aa: CASSPHGREGYGYTF; cdr3_nt: TGTGCCAGCAGCCCCCACGGCAGGGAAGGCTATGGCTACACCTTC
j_call: TRBJ1-2; v_call: TRBV28; clone_size: many; d_call: NA; cdr3_aa: CASSPRGFGGTRLDYTF; cdr3_nt: TGTGCCAGCAGCCCCCGAGGGTTTGGCGGGACAAGGTTGGACTACACCTTC
j_call: TRBJ1-5; v_call: TRBV2; clone_size: many; d_call: NA; cdr3_aa: CASSEGVMGQPQHF; cdr3_nt: TGTGCCAGCAGTGAAGGGGTGATGGGCCAGCCCCAGCATTTT
j_call: TRBJ2-7; v_call: TRBV28; clone_size: NA; d_call: NA; cdr3_aa: CASSPSPGRTYEQYF; cdr3_nt: TGTGCCAGCAGTCCGTCTCCGGGACGGACCTACGAGCAGTACTTC
j_call: TRBJ1-5; v_call: TRBV12-3/TRBV12-4; clone_size: many; d_call: NA; cdr3_aa: CASSPEVGRNQPQHF; cdr3_nt: TGTGCCAGCAGCCCCGAGGTGGGCCGAAATCAGCCCCAGCATTTT
j_call: TRBJ2-5; v_call: TRBV7-2; clone_size: many; d_call: NA; cdr3_aa: CASRAVNETQYF; cdr3_nt: TGTGCCAGCAGGGCAGTTAACGAGACCCAGTACTTC
j_call: TRBJ2-1; v_call: TRBV6-2/TRBV6-3; clone_size: many; d_call: NA; cdr3_aa: CASSYFQGNEQFF; cdr3_nt: TGTGCCAGCAGTTACTTCCAGGGTAATGAGCAGTTCTTC
j_call: TRBJ2-1; v_call: TRBV11-2; clone_size: many; d_call: TRBD2; cdr3_aa: CASSSQLAGGLGEQFF; cdr3_nt: TGTGCCAGCAGCTCCCAACTAGCGGGAGGTCTCGGTGAGCAGTTCTTC
j_call: TRBJ2-3; v_call: TRBV6-2/TRBV6-3; clone_size: many; d_call: NA; cdr3_aa: CASQLSSTDTQYF; cdr3_nt: TGTGCCAGCCAACTAAGTTCGACAGATACGCAGTATTTT
j_call: TRBJ2-7; v_call: TRBV7-2; clone_size: many; d_call: NA; cdr3_aa: CASSLSSASSYEQYF; cdr3_nt: TGTGCCAGCAGCTTATCGAGCGCAAGCTCCTACGAGCAGTACTTC
j_call: TRBJ1-6; v_call: TRBV30; clone_size: many; d_call: NA; cdr3_aa: CAWGGKYHRDSPLHF; cdr3_nt: TGTGCCTGGGGGGGAAAGTATCACAGAGATTCACCCCTCCACTTT
j_call: TRBJ2-2; v_call: TRBV12-3/TRBV12-4; clone_size: many; d_call: NA; cdr3_aa: CASTNRELVGELFF; cdr3_nt: TGTGCCAGCACCAATCGGGAGTTAGTCGGGGAGCTGTTTTTT
j_call: TRBJ2-7; v_call: TRBV10-2; clone_size: many; d_call: NA; cdr3_aa: CASRGTAYEQYF; cdr3_nt: TGCGCCAGCAGGGGGACTGCCTACGAGCAGTACTTC
j_call: TRBJ2-3; v_call: TRBV20-1; clone_size: many; d_call: TRBD2; cdr3_aa: CSVAGGTDTQYF; cdr3_nt: TGCAGTGTAGCGGGAGGCACAGATACGCAGTATTTT
j_call: TRBJ2-1; v_call: TRBV2; clone_size: many; d_call: NA; cdr3_aa: CASSGTGNEQFF; cdr3_nt: TGTGCCAGCAGTGGCACAGGGAATGAGCAGTTCTTC
j_call: TRBJ2-7; v_call: TRBV6-1; clone_size: few; d_call: TRBD2; cdr3_aa: CASSWTSAPSYEQYF; cdr3_nt: TGTGCCAGCAGCTGGACTAGTGCCCCGTCCTACGAGCAGTACTTC
j_call: TRBJ2-3; v_call: TRBV11-3; clone_size: NA; d_call: TRBD2; cdr3_aa: CASAGGGNTDTQYF; cdr3_nt: TGTGCCAGCGCGGGGGGTGGTAACACAGATACGCAGTATTTT
j_call: TRBJ2-5; v_call: TRBV20-1; clone_size: many; d_call: NA; cdr3_aa: CSARWETQYF; cdr3_nt: TGCAGTGCTAGGTGGGAGACCCAGTACTTC